This T cell receptor beta chain was found in a study of shared clonotypes between healthy human individuals. Study findings and constraints: Unshared clonotypes carried lower generation probabilities than those common to all four donors.

In germline, CDR1 is SGHRS, CDR2 YFSETQ. V was clipped by 5 bases and J by 4 bases, with 16 bases between them. This CDR3 contains 14 residues. Clones were read by immunoSEQ multiplex PCR, and TCRdb kept only the in-frame ones, dropping some. The profile shows around 1 million clones, 70% to 85% of them singletons. Turning to this clone: The antigen remains undetermined.

The sequenced sample was memory CD4+ T cells sorted from blood. Specified subset: CD45RA-negative fraction. The sequence was collected from a man between 18 and 35 years old in good health. J is TRBJ2-7 and V is TRBV5-1, with D possibly being TRBD2 (5 bases). The CDR3 nucleotides are TGCGCCAGCAGTCGGGGAACAGTATCATACGAGCAGTACTTC. It specifies CASSRGTVSYEQYF.